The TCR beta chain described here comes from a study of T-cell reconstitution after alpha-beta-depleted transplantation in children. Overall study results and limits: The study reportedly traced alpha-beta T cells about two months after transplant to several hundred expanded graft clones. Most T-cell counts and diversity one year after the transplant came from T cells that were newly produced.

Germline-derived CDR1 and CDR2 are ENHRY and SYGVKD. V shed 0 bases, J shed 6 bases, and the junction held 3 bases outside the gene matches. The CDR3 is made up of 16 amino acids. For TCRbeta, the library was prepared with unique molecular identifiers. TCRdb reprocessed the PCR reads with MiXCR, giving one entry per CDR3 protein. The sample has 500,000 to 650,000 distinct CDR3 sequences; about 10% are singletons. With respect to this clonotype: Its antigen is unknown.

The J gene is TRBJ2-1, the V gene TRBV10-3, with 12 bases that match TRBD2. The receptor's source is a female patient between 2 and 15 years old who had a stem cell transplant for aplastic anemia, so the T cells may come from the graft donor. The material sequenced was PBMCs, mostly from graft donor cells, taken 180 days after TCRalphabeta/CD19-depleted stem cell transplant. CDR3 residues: CAISESKLAGGNEQFF. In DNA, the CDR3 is TGTGCCATCAGTGAGTCGAAACTAGCGGGAGGCAATGAGCAGTTCTTC.